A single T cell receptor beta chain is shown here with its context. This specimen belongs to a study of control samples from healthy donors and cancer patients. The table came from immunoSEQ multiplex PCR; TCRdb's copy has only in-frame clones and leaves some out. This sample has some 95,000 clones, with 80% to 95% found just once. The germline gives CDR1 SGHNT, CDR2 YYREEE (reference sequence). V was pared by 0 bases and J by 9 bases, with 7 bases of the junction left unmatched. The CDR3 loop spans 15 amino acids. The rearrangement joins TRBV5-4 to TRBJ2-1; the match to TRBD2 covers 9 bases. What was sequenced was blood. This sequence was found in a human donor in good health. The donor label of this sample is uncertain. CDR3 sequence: CASSLDSSSGVEQFF. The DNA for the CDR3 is TGTGCCAGCAGCTTGGACTCTTCTAGCGGGGTTGAGCAGTTCTTC.